The rows below give T cell receptor beta chains drawn from one sample of a study of blood T cells in healthy people across ages. TCRdb processed the 5' RACE reads anew with MiXCR; each CDR3 protein has one entry. Among 1.8 million or so distinct CDR3 sequences listed, roughly two fifths were seen once. Sequenced input: blood. Source of these receptors: a human donor in good health. Both conserved end residues are part of each CDR3. Fields, in order: J gene, V gene, D gene, clone size, CDR3 DNA, CDR3 protein. A D gene is named only where the DNA matches it firmly. Clone size is shown for a subset of rows, as once, few, many or a class of expanded clone.

TRBJ2-1 TRBV28 TRBD1 once TGTGCCAGCAGTTCCCCAGGGGGCGGATACAATGAGCAGTTCTTC CASSSPGGGYNEQFF
TRBJ2-1 TRBV11-2 - - TGTGCCAGCAGCTTAATTAAAGGCGGGCAGGGATGGGACCACAATGAGCAGTTCTTC CASSLIKGGQGWDHNEQFF
TRBJ2-5 TRBV12-3/TRBV12-4 TRBD1 - TGTGCCAGCAGTTTGAGGAGACAGGGGGTGCGGCAGTACTTC CASSLRRQGVRQYF
TRBJ1-2 TRBV20-1 - - TGCAGTGCTAGAGGGCCAGGACTCAACTATGGCTACACCTTC CSARGPGLNYGYTF
TRBJ2-5 TRBV20-1 - - TGCAGTGCTAGTCCAAGGGCGGGGCAAGAGACCCAGTACTTC CSASPRAGQETQYF
TRBJ2-7 TRBV7-2 - few TGTGCCAGCAGCTTAGTACAGGCGGCAGGGAACGAGCAGTACTTC CASSLVQAAGNEQYF
TRBJ1-2 TRBV4-1 - once TGCGCCAGCAGCCAAAATAGGGAGGGTAGGGGCTACACCTTC CASSQNREGRGYTF
TRBJ2-3 TRBV7-9 TRBD1 once TGTACCAGCAGCCCCGGGACAGGGGGCATAGATACGCAGTATTTT CTSSPGTGGIDTQYF
TRBJ2-1 TRBV20-1 TRBD2 few TGCAGTGCTAGAGGACTAGCGGGGCTCTACAATGAGCAGTTCTTC CSARGLAGLYNEQFF
TRBJ2-7 TRBV7-8 - few TGTGCCAACCCTAAATCCAGGCTCTACGAGCAGTACTTC CANPKSRLYEQYF
TRBJ2-7 TRBV29-1 TRBD1 - TGCAGCGTTGTACCGGGACAGGGGAAAGGCTACGAGCAGTACTTC CSVVPGQGKGYEQYF
TRBJ2-1 TRBV28 - - TGTGCCAGCAGTTTTACGAGAACCAATGAGCAGTTCTTC CASSFTRTNEQFF
TRBJ2-1 TRBV6-5 TRBD1 - TGTGCCAGCCGGGACAGGGGACACAATGAGCAGTTCTTC CASRDRGHNEQFF
TRBJ2-3 TRBV7-3 - few TGTGCCAGCAGCTTAAAAGGGGCGGGGGCCCCCCCAGATACGCAGTATTTT CASSLKGAGAPPDTQYF
TRBJ1-2 TRBV5-1 - - TGCGCCAGCAGCTCCCCGGGGTCAGGGGGCTACACCTTC CASSSPGSGGYTF
TRBJ2-1 TRBV20-1 - - TGCAGTGCTAGAGATTCGGGGGCCTCCTACAATGAGCAGTTCTTC CSARDSGASYNEQFF
TRBJ2-5 TRBV19 - many TGTGCCAGTAGTATCGGACCAACTCAAGAGACCCAGTACTTC CASSIGPTQETQYF
TRBJ2-1 TRBV7-2 - - TGTGCCAGCAGCTTTGGACGTACCAATGAGCAGTTCTTC CASSFGRTNEQFF
TRBJ2-5 TRBV11-2 TRBD1 - TGTGCCAGCAGTAAATTTAAGGGGGCGACGGCCCAGTACTTC CASSKFKGATAQYF
TRBJ2-5 TRBV20-1 - once TGCAGTGCTGAACAACCGGGACTCCAAGAGACCCAGTACTTC CSAEQPGLQETQYF
TRBJ1-1 TRBV24-1 - few TGTGCCACCTCCAGCGGAGGCCTTAACACTGAAGCTTTCTTT CATSSGGLNTEAFF
TRBJ2-5 TRBV5-1 TRBD2 - TGCGCCAGCAGTCCTAGACTAGCACAGCTCCAAGAGACCCAGTACTTC CASSPRLAQLQETQYF
TRBJ1-1 TRBV29-1 - - TGCAGCGTTGATCCTTGGGATCCCAGTGAAGCTTTCTTT CSVDPWDPSEAFF
TRBJ1-2 TRBV7-8 - once TGTGCCGGCAGCTTAGACAGGTCAACGTATGGCTACACCTTC CAGSLDRSTYGYTF
TRBJ1-1 TRBV6-5 TRBD1 - TGTGCCAGCAGTTACGAGACAGGGGGGCCGAGGGCTGAAGCTTTCTTT CASSYETGGPRAEAFF
TRBJ1-2 TRBV12-3/TRBV12-4 - - TGTGCCAGCAGTTTCCGGCTGCGAGGCTACACCTTC CASSFRLRGYTF
TRBJ2-5 TRBV4-2 TRBD2 - TGTGCCAGCAGCCCGACTAGCGGGGGCCTCCCCCGAGAGACCCAGTACTTC CASSPTSGGLPRETQYF
TRBJ2-5 TRBV7-2 TRBD1 few TGTGCCAGCAGCCTCGACAGGGCCTACCAAGAGACCCAGTACTTC CASSLDRAYQETQYF
TRBJ1-5 TRBV7-2 TRBD1 - TGTGCCAGCAGCTTCCAGGGGGGGCAGAATCAGCCCCAGCATTTT CASSFQGGQNQPQHF
TRBJ2-1 TRBV2 TRBD2 few TGTGCCACACGACTAGCGGGGACCTACAATGAGCAGTTCTTC CATRLAGTYNEQFF
TRBJ1-2 TRBV5-1 - - TGCGCCAGCAGCTTGAGTCCAGAGCACTATGGCTACACCTTC CASSLSPEHYGYTF
TRBJ1-4 TRBV5-1 TRBD1 many TGCGCCAGCAGAACGGGACAGGCTAATGAAAAACTGTTTTTT CASRTGQANEKLFF
TRBJ1-5 TRBV6-5 TRBD1 - TGTGCCAGCAGCTCGGGACAGCCATATCATCAGCCCCAGCATTTT CASSSGQPYHQPQHF
TRBJ1-3 TRBV12-3/TRBV12-4 - - TGTGCCAGCAGTTTGGGAGCAGAAGGGTCTGGAAACACCATATATTTT CASSLGAEGSGNTIYF
TRBJ1-5 TRBV20-1 - - TGCAGTGCTACCAGAGACAGTGGTCAGCCCCAGCATTTT CSATRDSGQPQHF
TRBJ2-1 TRBV6-1 - once TGTGCCAGCAGTAACGAGAGGACAAATGAGCAGTTCTTC CASSNERTNEQFF
TRBJ2-3 TRBV11-2 - - TGTGCCAGCAGCTCCACTTGGGCAGATACGCAGTATTTT CASSSTWADTQYF
TRBJ2-3 TRBV7-2 - many TGTGCCAGCAGCTTAGGGGGAGGTGTGGGTTCGACGCAGTATTTT CASSLGGGVGSTQYF
TRBJ2-5 TRBV15 TRBD1 few TGTGCCACCGCAACCGGGACAGCGGAGACCCAGTACTTC CATATGTAETQYF
TRBJ2-2 TRBV10-3 - - TGTGCCATCAGTGAGTCCTATCTGGGGGACACCGGGGAGCTGTTTTTT CAISESYLGDTGELFF
TRBJ2-1 TRBV28 - - TGTGCCAGCAGCTCGGACAAGCACAATGAGCAGTTCTTC CASSSDKHNEQFF
TRBJ2-7 TRBV7-9 - - TGTGCCAGCTCTTCGGTACAGGGAGCCTACGAGCAGTACTTC CASSSVQGAYEQYF
TRBJ2-1 TRBV9 - - TGTGCCAGCAGCGTAGGTCCCGGCGAGGAGCAGTTCTTC CASSVGPGEEQFF
TRBJ2-5 TRBV29-1 - few TGCAGCGTTGGGATCCAAGAGACCCAGTACTTC CSVGIQETQYF
TRBJ2-6 TRBV4-3 - few TGCGCCAGCAGCCAAGATTTGGCGACTGGGGCCAACGTCCTGACTTTC CASSQDLATGANVLTF
TRBJ1-2 TRBV20-1 - - TGCAGTGCTAGTCCCCCAGGGAACTATGGCTACACCTTC CSASPPGNYGYTF
TRBJ2-3 TRBV20-1 - - TGCAGTGCCTTGGACGGATACACAGATACGCAGTATTTT CSALDGYTDTQYF
TRBJ2-3 TRBV13 - few TGTGCCAGCAGCTTAGGCCCTGCGGGGGCCCTAGATACGCAGTATTTT CASSLGPAGALDTQYF
TRBJ2-7 TRBV12-3/TRBV12-4 - few TGTGCCAGCAGTTTTGTGGCAGGAGATAGGTACGAGCAGTACTTC CASSFVAGDRYEQYF
TRBJ1-1 TRBV29-1 TRBD1 - TGCAGCGCCCAAGGAGGGACAGGGCGTCTGAACACTGAAGCTTTCTTT CSAQGGTGRLNTEAFF
TRBJ1-5 TRBV6-5 - - TGTGCCAGCAGTTACAGTGTTACTCAGCCCCAGCATTTT CASSYSVTQPQHF
TRBJ2-1 TRBV7-3 - - TGTGCCAGCAGCTTAAGAGGGTATGGTGAGCAGTTCTTC CASSLRGYGEQFF
TRBJ2-3 TRBV6-4 - few TGTGCCAGCAGTGGAGGGGCAGGTGAAGGGGAAGATACGCAGTATTTT CASSGGAGEGEDTQYF
TRBJ2-5 TRBV5-1 - few TGCGCCAGCAGCTTGGGGCCTCCCCAAGAGACCCAGTACTTC CASSLGPPQETQYF
TRBJ2-7 TRBV4-2 TRBD1 few TGTGCCAGCAGCCAAGCCCGGGACAGCCCGTACGAGCAGTACTTC CASSQARDSPYEQYF
TRBJ2-1 TRBV7-6 - - TGTGCCAGCAGCAACATTCCATCGGGGGCGACTTACAATGAGCAGTTCTTC CASSNIPSGATYNEQFF
TRBJ1-1 TRBV11-1 TRBD1 - TGTGCCAGCAGCCCCCCAGTGCCAGCAGCCCCCGGACAGGGATCGAACACTGAAGCTTTCTTT CASSPPVPAAPGQGSNTEAFF
TRBJ2-7 TRBV7-9 TRBD2 few TGTGCCAGCAGCTCCCCTCTTAGGCGGGGGGCCGAGCAGTACTTC CASSSPLRRGAEQYF
TRBJ1-1 TRBV7-9 - - TGTGCCAGCAGCTTACGCCGGGGTGGAGTCACTGAAGCTTTCTTT CASSLRRGGVTEAFF